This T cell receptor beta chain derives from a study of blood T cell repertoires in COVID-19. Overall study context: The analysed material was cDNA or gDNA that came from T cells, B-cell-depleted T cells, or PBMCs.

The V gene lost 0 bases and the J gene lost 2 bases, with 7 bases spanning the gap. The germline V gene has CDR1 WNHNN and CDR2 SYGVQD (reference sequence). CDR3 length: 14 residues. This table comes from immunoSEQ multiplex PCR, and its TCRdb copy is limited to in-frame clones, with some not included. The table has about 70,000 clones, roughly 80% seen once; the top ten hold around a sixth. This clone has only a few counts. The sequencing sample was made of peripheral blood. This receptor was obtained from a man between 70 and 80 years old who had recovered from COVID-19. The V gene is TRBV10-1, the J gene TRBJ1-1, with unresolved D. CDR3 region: CASSESALNTEAFF. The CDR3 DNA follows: TGCGCCAGCAGTGAGTCTGCCCTAAACACTGAAGCTTTCTTT.